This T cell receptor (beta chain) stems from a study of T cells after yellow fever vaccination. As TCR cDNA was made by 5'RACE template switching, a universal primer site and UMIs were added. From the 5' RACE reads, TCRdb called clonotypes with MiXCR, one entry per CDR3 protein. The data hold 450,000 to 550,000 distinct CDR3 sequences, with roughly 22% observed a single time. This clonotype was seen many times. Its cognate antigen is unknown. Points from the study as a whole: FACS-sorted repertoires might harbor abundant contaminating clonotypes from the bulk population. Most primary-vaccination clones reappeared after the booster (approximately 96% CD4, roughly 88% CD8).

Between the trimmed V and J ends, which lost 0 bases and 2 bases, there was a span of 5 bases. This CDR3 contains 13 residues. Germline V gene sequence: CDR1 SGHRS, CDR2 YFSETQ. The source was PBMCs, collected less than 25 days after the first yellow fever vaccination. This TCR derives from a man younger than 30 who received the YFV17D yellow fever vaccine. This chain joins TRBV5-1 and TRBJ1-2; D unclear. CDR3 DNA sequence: TGCGCCAGCAGCTTGGAACAGAACTATGGCTACACCTTC. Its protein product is CASSLEQNYGYTF.